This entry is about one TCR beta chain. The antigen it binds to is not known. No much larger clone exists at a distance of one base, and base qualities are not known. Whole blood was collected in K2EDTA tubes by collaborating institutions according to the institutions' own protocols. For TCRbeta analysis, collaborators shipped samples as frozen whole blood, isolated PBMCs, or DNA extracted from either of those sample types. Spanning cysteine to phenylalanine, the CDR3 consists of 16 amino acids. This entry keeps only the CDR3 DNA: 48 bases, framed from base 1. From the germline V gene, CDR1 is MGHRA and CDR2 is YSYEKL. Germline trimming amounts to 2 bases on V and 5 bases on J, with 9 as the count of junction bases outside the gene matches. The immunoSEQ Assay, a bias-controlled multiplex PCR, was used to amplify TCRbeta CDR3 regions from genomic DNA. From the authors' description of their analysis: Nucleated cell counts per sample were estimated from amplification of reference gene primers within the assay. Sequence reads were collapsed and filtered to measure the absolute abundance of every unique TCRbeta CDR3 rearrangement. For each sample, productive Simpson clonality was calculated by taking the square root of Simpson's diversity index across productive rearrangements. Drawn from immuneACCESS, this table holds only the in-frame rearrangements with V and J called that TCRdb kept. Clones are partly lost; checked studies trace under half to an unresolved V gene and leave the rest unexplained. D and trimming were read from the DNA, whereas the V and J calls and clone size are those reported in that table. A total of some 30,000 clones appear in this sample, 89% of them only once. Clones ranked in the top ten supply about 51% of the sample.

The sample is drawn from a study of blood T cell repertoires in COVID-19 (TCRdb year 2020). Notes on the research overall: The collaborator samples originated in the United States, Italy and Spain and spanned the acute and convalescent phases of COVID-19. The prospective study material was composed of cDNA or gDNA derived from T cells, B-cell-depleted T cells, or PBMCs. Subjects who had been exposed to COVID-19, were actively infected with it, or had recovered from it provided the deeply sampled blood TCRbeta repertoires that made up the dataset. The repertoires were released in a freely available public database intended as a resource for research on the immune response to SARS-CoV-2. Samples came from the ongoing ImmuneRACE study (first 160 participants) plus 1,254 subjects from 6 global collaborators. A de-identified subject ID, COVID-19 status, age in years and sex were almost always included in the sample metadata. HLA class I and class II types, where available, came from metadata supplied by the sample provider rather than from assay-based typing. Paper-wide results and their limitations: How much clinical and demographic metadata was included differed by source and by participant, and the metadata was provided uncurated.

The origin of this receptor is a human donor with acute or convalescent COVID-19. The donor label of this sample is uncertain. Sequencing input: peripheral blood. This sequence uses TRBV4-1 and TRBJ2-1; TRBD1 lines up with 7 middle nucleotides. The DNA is TGCGCCAGCAGCCAAAGAGTAGGGGGCGAGCACAATGAGCAGTTCTTC. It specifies CASSQRVGGEHNEQFF.